This T cell receptor (beta chain) comes out of a study of T-cell memory formation after mild COVID-19. The V and J ends lost 3 bases and 0 bases respectively, with 12 bases between them. The germline V gene encodes CDR1 SQVTM and CDR2 ANQGSEA. The CDR3 totals 15 residues. MiXCR, run by TCRdb on the 5' RACE reads, gives a single entry per CDR3 protein. Found here are under 550,000 distinct CDR3 sequences, about a sixth of them singletons; the top ten hold roughly 21%. The V gene is TRBV29-1, the J gene TRBJ2-1; the D is unclear. Sequencing input: PBMCs or a T cell subset sorted from them (not recorded which). The sequence was obtained from a man aged 18 to 35 who had mild COVID-19 (a few samples of this study predate the infection). Cell type and time point are not known. CDR3 nucleotides: TGCAGCGTTGAGTTAGAGGAGAGCTCCTACAATGAGCAGTTCTTC. This codes for CSVELEESSYNEQFF.